These 8 T cell receptor beta chains originate from one sample sequenced in a study of blood T cell repertoires in COVID-19. Produced via immunoSEQ multiplex PCR; TCRdb's table is partial and in-frame only. Of about 170,000 clones in the sample, roughly 73% are singletons; the top ten hold 2.5% to 3.5%. Sequenced: peripheral blood. The receptors stem from a man aged 65-85 years with acute or convalescent COVID-19.

V usage is TRBV5-4 and J usage is TRBJ2-7, with D possibly being TRBD1 (6 bases). The CDR3 contains 13 residues. V lost 3 bases and J lost 5, with 12 bases in between. The germline V gene has CDR1 SGHNT and CDR2 YYREEE (reference sequence). As DNA, the CDR3 is TGTGCCAGCAGCTCGGCAGGGGTACACGAGCAGTACTTC. It encodes CASSSAGVHEQYF.

The chain joins TRBV5-1 to TRBJ2-1; 11 positions agree with TRBD2. With V trimmed by 3 bases and J by 3 bases, 2 bases remained unmatched. Germline lookup yields CDR1 SGHRS and CDR2 YFSETQ. CDR3 length equals 15 residues. The CDR3 region has the DNA TGCGCCAGCAGCTGGGGGACTAGCGGCTACAATGAGCAGTTCTTC. Residues: CASSWGTSGYNEQFF.

This clone showed up just a few times. The V call is TRBV28, the J call TRBJ2-3, with D tentatively TRBD1 (6 bases). The V and J ends lost 5 bases and 3 bases respectively, with 15 bases between them. The CDR3 has 15 amino acids. Germline loops: CDR1 MDHEN, CDR2 SYDVKM. CDR3 in amino acids: CASSQNRVRTDTQYF. The CDR3 nucleotides are TGTGCCAGCAGTCAAAACAGGGTTCGGACAGATACGCAGTATTTT.

A word on this clone: Other DNA sequences of this sample code for an identical CDR3. The CDR3 protein is CASSPGQTYEQYF. CDR3 DNA sequence: TGTGCCAGCAGCCCGGGACAGACCTACGAGCAGTACTTC. The chain links TRBV28 to TRBJ2-7; 7 bases fit TRBD1. V dropped 6 bases and J dropped 2; count of bases not matched to a gene: 4. CDR1 and CDR2 from the germline V gene are MDHEN and SYDVKM. The CDR3 loop spans 13 amino acids.

The chain combines TRBV28 with TRBJ1-1; 8 nucleotides agree with TRBD1. V shed 6 bases, J shed 3 bases, and the junction held 6 bases outside the gene matches. Germline CDR1 is MDHEN and CDR2 is SYDVKM. The CDR3 covers 14 residues. CDR3 residues: CASRVDRADTEAFF. The CDR3 bases are TGTGCCAGCAGAGTGGACAGGGCGGACACTGAAGCTTTCTTT.

The chain links TRBV27 to TRBJ2-6; 9 bases match TRBD1. The CDR3 loop spans 16 amino acids. CDR1 and CDR2 (germline): MNHEY, SMNVEV (reference sequence). J lost 2 bases, V lost 4 bases, and 3 bases had no gene match. In DNA, the CDR3 is TGTGCCAGCAGTTCCGGGACAGGGACTGGGGCCAACGTCCTGACTTTC. It codes for CASSSGTGTGANVLTF.

CDR3: CASSTGTSGSLWQYF. In DNA form, the CDR3 reads TGTGCCAGCAGTACAGGGACTAGCGGGAGCTTATGGCAGTACTTC. The chain links TRBV6-5 to TRBJ2-7; 14 nucleotides line up with TRBD2. Unmatched junction bases numbered 9, after V lost 5 bases and J lost 9 bases. CDR3 length: 15 amino acids. Germline V gives CDR1 MNHEY, CDR2 SVGAGI.

This sequence joins TRBV5-4 and TRBJ2-2, with TRBD2 as a possible D gene (6 bases). The germline gives CDR1 SGHNT, CDR2 YYREEE (reference sequence). The CDR3 length is 15 residues. Trimming took off 4 bases at V and 7 bases at J, with 17 bases between the two ends. The DNA for the CDR3 is TGTGCCAGCAGCCCAAAAGGCCGTAGCGGCGGGGAGCTGTTTTTT. Amino acids: CASSPKGRSGGELFF. Full variable domain (remainder filled in from reference TRBV5-4 and TRBJ2-2): ETGVTQSPTHLIKTRGQQVTLRCSSQSGHNTVSWYQQALGQGPQFIFQYYREEENGRGNFPPRFSGLQFPNYSSELNVNALELDDSALYLCASSPKGRSGGELFFGEGSRLTVL.